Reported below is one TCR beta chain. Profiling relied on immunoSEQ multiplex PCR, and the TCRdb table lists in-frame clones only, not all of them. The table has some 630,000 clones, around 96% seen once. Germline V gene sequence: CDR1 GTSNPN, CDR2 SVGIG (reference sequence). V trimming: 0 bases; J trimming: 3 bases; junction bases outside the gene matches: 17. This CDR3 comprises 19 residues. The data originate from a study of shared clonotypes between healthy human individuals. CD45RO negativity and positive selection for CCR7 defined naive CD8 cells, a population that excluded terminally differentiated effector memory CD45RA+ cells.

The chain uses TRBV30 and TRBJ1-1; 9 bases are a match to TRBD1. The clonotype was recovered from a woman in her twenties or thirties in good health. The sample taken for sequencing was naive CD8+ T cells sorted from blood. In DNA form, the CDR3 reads TGTGCCTGGAGTGTTTTGCGGGACAGGGAGGATGAGGTGTACACTGAAGCTTTCTTT. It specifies CAWSVLRDREDEVYTEAFF.